Listed below are T cell receptor beta chains from one sample, sequenced in a study of blood T cell repertoires in COVID-19. Data came from immunoSEQ multiplex PCR; TCRdb stores just in-frame clones and leaves some out. The table includes roughly 300,000 clones, roughly 84% detected once. Material: PBMCs or T cells enriched from blood (not recorded which). These receptors originate from a woman aged 25 to 39 who had recovered from COVID-19. CDR3s include the opening cysteine and the closing phenylalanine or tryptophan. Fields, in order: clone size, J gene, D gene, V gene, CDR3 protein, CDR3 DNA. The D gene is left open where the match is weak. Only some rows state a clone size, as once, few, many or a class for expanded clones.

clone_size: .
j_call: TRBJ2-5
d_call: .
v_call: TRBV7-8
cdr3_aa: CASSLAGRQETQYF
cdr3_nt: TGTGCCAGCAGCTTAGCGGGGAGGCAAGAGACCCAGTACTTC

clone_size: .
j_call: TRBJ1-5
d_call: .
v_call: TRBV5-1
cdr3_aa: CASSPDSSNQPQHF
cdr3_nt: TGCGCCAGCAGCCCAGACAGTAGCAATCAGCCCCAGCATTTT

clone_size: .
j_call: TRBJ2-5
d_call: .
v_call: TRBV7-2
cdr3_aa: CASSLRPGQSQETQYF
cdr3_nt: TGTGCCAGCAGCCTCCGGCCGGGACAATCCCAAGAGACCCAGTACTTC

clone_size: .
j_call: TRBJ2-5
d_call: .
v_call: TRBV7-9
cdr3_aa: CASSYGGTAKETQYF
cdr3_nt: TGTGCCAGCAGCTATGGTGGGACTGCCAAAGAGACCCAGTACTTC

clone_size: few
j_call: TRBJ2-5
d_call: TRBD1
v_call: TRBV7-8
cdr3_aa: CASSLGRGPAVETQYF
cdr3_nt: TGTGCCAGCAGCTTAGGCAGGGGGCCGGCGGTAGAGACCCAGTACTTC

clone_size: .
j_call: TRBJ2-1
d_call: TRBD2
v_call: TRBV10-2
cdr3_aa: CASSESPSGAHNEQFF
cdr3_nt: TGCGCCAGCAGTGAGTCCCCTAGCGGGGCCCACAATGAGCAGTTCTTC

clone_size: .
j_call: TRBJ2-7
d_call: TRBD1
v_call: TRBV7-9
cdr3_aa: CAISGQGSYEQYF
cdr3_nt: TGTGCCATCTCGGGACAGGGGTCGTACGAGCAGTACTTC

clone_size: .
j_call: TRBJ2-5
d_call: .
v_call: TRBV3-1/TRBV3-2
cdr3_aa: CASSQRGETQYF
cdr3_nt: TGTGCCAGCAGCCAAAGGGGAGAGACCCAGTACTTC

clone_size: .
j_call: TRBJ1-5
d_call: .
v_call: TRBV7-6
cdr3_aa: CASSLDPGNQPQHF
cdr3_nt: TGTGCCAGCAGCTTAGATCCGGGAAATCAGCCCCAGCATTTT

clone_size: .
j_call: TRBJ2-5
d_call: .
v_call: TRBV2
cdr3_aa: CASQGFGGGETQYF
cdr3_nt: TGTGCCAGCCAGGGGTTCGGAGGCGGAGAGACCCAGTACTTC

clone_size: .
j_call: TRBJ1-2
d_call: .
v_call: TRBV7-8
cdr3_aa: CASSLTTATNYGYTF
cdr3_nt: TGTGCCAGCAGCTTAACGACAGCCACTAACTATGGCTACACCTTC

clone_size: few
j_call: TRBJ2-2
d_call: .
v_call: TRBV15
cdr3_aa: CATSRRETGELFF
cdr3_nt: TGTGCCACCAGCAGAAGAGAGACCGGGGAGCTGTTTTTT

clone_size: .
j_call: TRBJ2-7
d_call: .
v_call: TRBV7-2
cdr3_aa: CASSVRTASSEQYF
cdr3_nt: TGTGCCAGCAGCGTGAGGACTGCCTCCTCCGAGCAGTACTTC

clone_size: .
j_call: TRBJ2-3
d_call: .
v_call: TRBV3-1/TRBV3-2
cdr3_aa: CASSQELAGITDTQYF
cdr3_nt: TGTGCCAGCAGCCAGGAACTCGCGGGGATCACAGATACGCAGTATTTT

clone_size: .
j_call: TRBJ1-6
d_call: .
v_call: TRBV5-1
cdr3_aa: CASSLTPGLSNSPLHF
cdr3_nt: TGCGCCAGCAGCCTAACCCCGGGACTGAGTAATTCACCCCTCCACTTT